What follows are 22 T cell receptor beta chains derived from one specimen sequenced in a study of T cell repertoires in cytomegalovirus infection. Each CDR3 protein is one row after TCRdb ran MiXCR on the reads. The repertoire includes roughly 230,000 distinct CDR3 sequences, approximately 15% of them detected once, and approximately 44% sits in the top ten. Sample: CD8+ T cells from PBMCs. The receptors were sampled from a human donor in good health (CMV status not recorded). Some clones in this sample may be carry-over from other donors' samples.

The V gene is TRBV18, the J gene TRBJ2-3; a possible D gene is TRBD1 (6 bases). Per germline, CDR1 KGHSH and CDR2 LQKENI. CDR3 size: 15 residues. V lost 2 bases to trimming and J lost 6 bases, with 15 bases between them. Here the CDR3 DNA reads TGTGCCAGCTCACCAGGGACAAGTAACATTGATACGCAGTATTTT. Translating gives CASSPGTSNIDTQYF.

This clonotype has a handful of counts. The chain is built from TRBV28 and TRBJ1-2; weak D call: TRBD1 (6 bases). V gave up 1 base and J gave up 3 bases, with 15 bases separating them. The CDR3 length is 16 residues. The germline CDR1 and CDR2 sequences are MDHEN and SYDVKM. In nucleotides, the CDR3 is TGTGCCAGCAGTTTATTAAGTGAGGGGGGGGACTATGGCTACACCTTC. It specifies CASSLLSEGGDYGYTF.

The CDR3 DNA reads TGTGCCAGCAGTCCGACAGGGGAGAGCTCCTACGAGCAGTACTTC. This encodes CASSPTGESSYEQYF. The chain combines TRBV6-1 with TRBJ2-7; TRBD1 matches 8 bases. The CDR3 has 15 residues. After removal of 5 bases from V and 0 bases from J, the junction contained 6 bases not matched to a gene. The V gene's germline CDR1 is MNHNS and CDR2 SASEGT.

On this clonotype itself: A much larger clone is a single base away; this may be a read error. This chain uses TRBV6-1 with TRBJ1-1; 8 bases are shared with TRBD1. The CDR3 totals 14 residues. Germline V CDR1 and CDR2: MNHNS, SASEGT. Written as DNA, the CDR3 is TGTGCCAGCAGTTACAGGGGGATTTACACTGAAGCTTTATTT. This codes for CASSYRGIYTEALF.

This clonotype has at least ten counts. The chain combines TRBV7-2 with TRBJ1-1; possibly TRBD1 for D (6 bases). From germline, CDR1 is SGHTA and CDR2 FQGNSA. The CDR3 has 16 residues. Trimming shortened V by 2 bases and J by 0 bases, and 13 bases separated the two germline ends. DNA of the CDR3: TGTGCCAGCAGCTTACCAACACAGGGCCTGAACACTGAAGCTTTCTTT. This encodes CASSLPTQGLNTEAFF.

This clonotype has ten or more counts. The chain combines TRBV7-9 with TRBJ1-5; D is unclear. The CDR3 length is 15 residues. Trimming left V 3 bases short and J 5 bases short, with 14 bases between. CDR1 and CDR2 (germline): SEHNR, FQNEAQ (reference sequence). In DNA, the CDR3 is TGTGCCAGCAGCTTTGACGCGATAGAGGATCAGCCCCAGCATTTT. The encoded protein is CASSFDAIEDQPQHF.

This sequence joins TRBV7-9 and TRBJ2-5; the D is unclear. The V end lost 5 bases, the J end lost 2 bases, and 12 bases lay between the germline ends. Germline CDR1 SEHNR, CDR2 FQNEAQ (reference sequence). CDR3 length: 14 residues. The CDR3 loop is CASSAVGIQETQYF. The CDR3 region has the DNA TGTGCCAGCAGCGCGGTGGGGATACAAGAGACCCAGTACTTC.

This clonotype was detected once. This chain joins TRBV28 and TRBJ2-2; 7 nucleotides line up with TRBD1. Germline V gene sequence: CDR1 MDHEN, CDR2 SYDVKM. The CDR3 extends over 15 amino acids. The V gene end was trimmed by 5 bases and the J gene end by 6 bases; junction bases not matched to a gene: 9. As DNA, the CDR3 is TGTGCCAGCAGTCCCGAGACAGGGTGGGCCGGGGAGCTGTTTTTT. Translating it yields CASSPETGWAGELFF.

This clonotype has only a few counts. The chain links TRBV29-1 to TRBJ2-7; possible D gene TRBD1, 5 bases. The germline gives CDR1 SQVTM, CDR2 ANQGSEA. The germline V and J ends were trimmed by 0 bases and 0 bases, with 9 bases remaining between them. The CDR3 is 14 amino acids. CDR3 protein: CSVEDQGSSYEQYF. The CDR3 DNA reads TGCAGCGTTGAAGACCAGGGCAGCTCCTACGAGCAGTACTTC.

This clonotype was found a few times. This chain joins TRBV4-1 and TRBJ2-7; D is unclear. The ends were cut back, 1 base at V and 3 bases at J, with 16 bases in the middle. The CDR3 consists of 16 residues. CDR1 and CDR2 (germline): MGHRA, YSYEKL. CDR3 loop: CASSQVSSAGHYEQYF. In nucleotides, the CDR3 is TGCGCCAGCAGCCAAGTGTCGTCGGCAGGCCACTACGAGCAGTACTTC.

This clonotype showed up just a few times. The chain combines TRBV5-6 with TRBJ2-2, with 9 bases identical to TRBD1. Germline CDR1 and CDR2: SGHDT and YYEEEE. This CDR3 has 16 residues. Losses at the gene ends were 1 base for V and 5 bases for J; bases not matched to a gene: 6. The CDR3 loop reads CASSLITQGATGELFF. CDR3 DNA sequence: TGTGCCAGCAGCTTGATTACACAGGGGGCTACCGGGGAGCTGTTTTTT.

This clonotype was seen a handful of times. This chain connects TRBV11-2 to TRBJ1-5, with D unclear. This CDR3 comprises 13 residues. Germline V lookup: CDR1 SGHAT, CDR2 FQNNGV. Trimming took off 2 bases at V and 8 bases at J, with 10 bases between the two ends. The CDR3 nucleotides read TGTGCCAGCAGCTTATTTGGAGTGGAGCCCCAGCATTTT. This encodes CASSLFGVEPQHF.

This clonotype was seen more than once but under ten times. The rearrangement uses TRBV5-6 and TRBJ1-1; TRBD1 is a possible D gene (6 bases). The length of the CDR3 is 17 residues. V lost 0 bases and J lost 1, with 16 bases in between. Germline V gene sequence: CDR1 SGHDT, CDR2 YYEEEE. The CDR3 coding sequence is TGTGCCAGCAGCTTGGTGGGTCCGACAGGACCGAACACTGAAGCTTTCTTT. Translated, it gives CASSLVGPTGPNTEAFF.

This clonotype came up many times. CDR3 loop: CASSFGQPDSGNTIYF. For the CDR3, the DNA is TGTGCCAGCAGCTTCGGACAGCCTGACTCTGGAAACACCATATATTTT. This sequence joins TRBV7-6 and TRBJ1-3; weak D call: TRBD1 (6 bases). The germline CDR1 and CDR2 sequences are SGHVS and FNYEAQ. Trimming stripped 3 bases from V and 0 bases from J, with 12 bases between. There are 16 residues in the CDR3.

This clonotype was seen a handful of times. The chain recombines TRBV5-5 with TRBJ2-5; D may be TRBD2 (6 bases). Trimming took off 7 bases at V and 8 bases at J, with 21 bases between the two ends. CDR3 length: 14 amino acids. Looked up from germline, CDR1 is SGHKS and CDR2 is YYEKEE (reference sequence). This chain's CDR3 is CASGRGGAAGTQYF. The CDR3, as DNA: TGTGCCAGCGGAAGGGGCGGGGCCGCCGGAACCCAGTACTTC.

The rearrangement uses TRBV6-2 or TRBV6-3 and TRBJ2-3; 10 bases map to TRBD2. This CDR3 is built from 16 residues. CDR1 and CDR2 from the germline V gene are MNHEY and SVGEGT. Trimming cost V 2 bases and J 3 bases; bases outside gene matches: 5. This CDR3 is CASSYVSGGTTDTQYF. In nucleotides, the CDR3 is TGTGCCAGCAGTTACGTTAGCGGGGGGACGACAGATACGCAGTATTTT.

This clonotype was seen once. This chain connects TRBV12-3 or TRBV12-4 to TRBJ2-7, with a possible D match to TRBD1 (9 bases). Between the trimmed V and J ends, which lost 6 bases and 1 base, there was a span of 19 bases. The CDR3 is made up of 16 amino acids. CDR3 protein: CASSRGGQGVSYEQYF. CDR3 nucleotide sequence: TGTGCCAGCAGCCGGGGGGGACAGGGAGTTTCCTACGAGCAGTACTTC.

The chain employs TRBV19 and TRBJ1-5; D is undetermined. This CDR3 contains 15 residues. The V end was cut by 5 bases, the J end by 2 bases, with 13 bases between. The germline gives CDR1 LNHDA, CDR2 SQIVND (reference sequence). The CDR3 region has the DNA TGTGCCAGTAGTGTCGACGTAGGCGGCAATCAGCCCCAGCATTTT. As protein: CASSVDVGGNQPQHF.

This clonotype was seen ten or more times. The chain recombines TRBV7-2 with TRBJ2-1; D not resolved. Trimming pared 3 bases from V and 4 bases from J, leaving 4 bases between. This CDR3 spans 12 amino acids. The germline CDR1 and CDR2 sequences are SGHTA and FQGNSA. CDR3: CASSFEYNEQFF. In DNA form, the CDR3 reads TGTGCCAGCAGCTTTGAGTACAATGAGCAGTTCTTC.

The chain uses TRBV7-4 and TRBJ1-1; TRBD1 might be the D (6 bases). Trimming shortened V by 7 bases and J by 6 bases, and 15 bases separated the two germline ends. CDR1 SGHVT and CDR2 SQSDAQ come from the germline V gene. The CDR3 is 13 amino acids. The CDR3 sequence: CASIWDILAEAFF. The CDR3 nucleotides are TGTGCCAGCATCTGGGACATTCTTGCTGAAGCTTTCTTT.

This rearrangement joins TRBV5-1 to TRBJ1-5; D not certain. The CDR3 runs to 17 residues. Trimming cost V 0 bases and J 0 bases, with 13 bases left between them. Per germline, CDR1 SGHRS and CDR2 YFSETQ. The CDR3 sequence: CASSLGDGGYSNQPQHF. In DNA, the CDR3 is TGCGCCAGCAGCTTGGGTGACGGAGGATATAGCAATCAGCCCCAGCATTTT.

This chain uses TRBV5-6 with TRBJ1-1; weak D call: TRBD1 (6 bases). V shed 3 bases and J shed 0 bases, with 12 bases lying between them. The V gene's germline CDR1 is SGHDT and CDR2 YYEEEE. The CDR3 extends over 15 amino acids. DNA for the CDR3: TGTGCCAGCAGCTGGGGGGGACACCTGAACACTGAAGCTTTCTTT. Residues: CASSWGGHLNTEAFF.